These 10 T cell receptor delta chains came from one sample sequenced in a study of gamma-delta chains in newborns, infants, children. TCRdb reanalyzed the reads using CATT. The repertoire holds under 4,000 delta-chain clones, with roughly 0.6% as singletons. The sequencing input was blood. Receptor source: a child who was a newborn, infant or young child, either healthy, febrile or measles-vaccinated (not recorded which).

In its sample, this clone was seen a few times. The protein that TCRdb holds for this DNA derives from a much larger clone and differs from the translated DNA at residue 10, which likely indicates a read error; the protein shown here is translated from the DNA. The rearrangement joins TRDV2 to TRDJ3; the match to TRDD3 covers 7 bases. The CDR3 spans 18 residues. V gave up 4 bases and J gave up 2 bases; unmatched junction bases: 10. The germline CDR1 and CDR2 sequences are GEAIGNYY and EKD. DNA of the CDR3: TGTGCCTGTGATGTACTGGGGATGCTCCCCTGGGACACCCGACAGATGTTTTTC. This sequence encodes CACDVLGMLPWDTRQMFF.

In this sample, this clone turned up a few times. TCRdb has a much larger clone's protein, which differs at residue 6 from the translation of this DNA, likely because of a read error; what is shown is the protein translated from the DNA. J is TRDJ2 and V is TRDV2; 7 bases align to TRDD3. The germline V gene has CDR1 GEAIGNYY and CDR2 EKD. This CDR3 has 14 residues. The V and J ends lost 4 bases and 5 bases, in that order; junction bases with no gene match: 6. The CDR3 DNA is TGTGCCTGTGATTCATCGGGGGATACAGCACAACTCTTCTTT. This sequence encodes CACDSSGDTAQLFF.

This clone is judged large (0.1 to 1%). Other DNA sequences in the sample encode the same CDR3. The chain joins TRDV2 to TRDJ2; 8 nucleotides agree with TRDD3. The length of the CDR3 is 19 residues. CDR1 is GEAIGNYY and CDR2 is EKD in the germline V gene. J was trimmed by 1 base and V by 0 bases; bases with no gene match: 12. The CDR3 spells CACDTAGTGGYILTAQLFF. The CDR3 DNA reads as TGTGCCTGTGACACCGCGGGGACTGGGGGCTATATTTTGACAGCACAACTCTTCTTT.

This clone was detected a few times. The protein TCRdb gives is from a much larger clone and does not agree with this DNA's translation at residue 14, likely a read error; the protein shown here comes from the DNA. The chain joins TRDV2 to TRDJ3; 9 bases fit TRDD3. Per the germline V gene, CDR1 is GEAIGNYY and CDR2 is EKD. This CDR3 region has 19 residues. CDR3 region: CACDTVDWGSSWDARQMFF. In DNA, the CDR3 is TGTGCCTGTGACACCGTTGACTGGGGGAGCTCCTGGGACGCCCGACAGATGTTTTTC.

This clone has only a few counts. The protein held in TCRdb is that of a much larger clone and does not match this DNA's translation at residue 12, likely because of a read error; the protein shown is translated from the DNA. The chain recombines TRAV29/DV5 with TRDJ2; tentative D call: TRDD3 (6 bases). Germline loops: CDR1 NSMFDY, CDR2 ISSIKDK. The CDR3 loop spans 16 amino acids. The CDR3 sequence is CAASAGDPILTTQLFF. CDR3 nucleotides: TGTGCAGCAAGCGCGGGGGACCCCATTTTGACAACACAACTCTTCTTT.

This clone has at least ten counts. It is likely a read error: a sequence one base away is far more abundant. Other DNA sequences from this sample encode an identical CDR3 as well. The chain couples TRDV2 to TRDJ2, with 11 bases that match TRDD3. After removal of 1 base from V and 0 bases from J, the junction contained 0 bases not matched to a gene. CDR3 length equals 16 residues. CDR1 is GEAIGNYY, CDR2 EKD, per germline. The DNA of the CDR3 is TGTGCCTGTGACACACTGGGGGATACTTTGACAGCACAACTCTTCTTT. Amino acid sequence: CACDTLGDTLTAQLFF.

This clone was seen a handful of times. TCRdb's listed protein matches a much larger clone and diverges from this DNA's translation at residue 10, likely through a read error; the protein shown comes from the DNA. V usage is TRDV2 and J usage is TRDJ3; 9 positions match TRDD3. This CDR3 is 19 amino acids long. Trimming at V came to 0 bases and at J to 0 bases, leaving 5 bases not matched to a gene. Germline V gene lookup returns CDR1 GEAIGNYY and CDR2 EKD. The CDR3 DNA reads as TGTGCCTGTGACACCGGGGGATACTTCGGCTCCTGGGACACCCGACAGATGTTTTTC. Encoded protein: CACDTGGYFGSWDTRQMFF.

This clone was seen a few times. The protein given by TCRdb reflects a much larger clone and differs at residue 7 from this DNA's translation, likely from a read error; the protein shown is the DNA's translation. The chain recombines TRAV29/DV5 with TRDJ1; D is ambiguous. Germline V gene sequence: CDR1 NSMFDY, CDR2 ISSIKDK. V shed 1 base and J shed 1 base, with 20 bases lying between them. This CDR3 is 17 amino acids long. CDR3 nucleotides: TGTGCAGCAAGCAGGGGCGACCCTCGGGACCCCACCGATAAACTCATCTTT. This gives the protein CAASRGDPRDPTDKLIF.

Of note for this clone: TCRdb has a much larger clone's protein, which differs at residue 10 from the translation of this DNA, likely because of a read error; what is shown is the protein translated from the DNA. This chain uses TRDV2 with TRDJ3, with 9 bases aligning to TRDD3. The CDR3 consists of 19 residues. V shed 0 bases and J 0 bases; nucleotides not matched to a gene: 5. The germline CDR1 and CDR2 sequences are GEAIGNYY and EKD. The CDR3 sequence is CACDTWGYENSWDTRQMFF. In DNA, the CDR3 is TGTGCCTGTGACACCTGGGGATACGAGAACTCCTGGGACACCCGACAGATGTTTTTC.

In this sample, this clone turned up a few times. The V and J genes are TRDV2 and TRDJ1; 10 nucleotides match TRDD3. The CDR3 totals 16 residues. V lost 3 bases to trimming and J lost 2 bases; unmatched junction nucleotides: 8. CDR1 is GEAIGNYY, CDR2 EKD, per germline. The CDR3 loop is CACDYWGMRVTDKLIF. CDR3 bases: TGTGCCTGTGACTACTGGGGGATGCGGGTTACCGATAAACTCATCTTT.